This T cell receptor (beta chain) was observed in a study of blood T cell repertoires in COVID-19. Background on the study: Samples came from the United States, Italy and Spain, spanning acute and convalescent COVID-19.

Original processing methods: Amplified reference gene primers provided the basis for estimating nucleated cell counts. Some clones are missing from TCRdb's copy, which holds only in-frame ones; the method was immunoSEQ multiplex PCR. The D gene and trimming were derived from the DNA, and the V and J assignments and clone size from that table. Among under 450,000 clones listed, 65% to 90% were seen once. The J segment lost 5 bases and the V segment lost 4 bases, leaving 7 bases of the junction unmatched. Per germline, CDR1 GTSNPN and CDR2 SVGIG (reference sequence). The CDR3 extends over 14 amino acids.

The source material was peripheral blood. This chain uses TRBV30 with TRBJ2-3; 9 nucleotides match TRBD2. The sequence was obtained from a woman between 55 and 75 years old with COVID-19, enrolled during active disease. The CDR3 nucleotides are TGTGCCTGGACACGGGCTAGCGGGGTAGATACGCAGTATTTT. This encodes CAWTRASGVDTQYF.